What follows is one T cell receptor (beta chain) and its context. The germline V and J ends were trimmed by 4 bases and 5 bases, with 24 bases remaining between them. CDR3 length: 17 amino acids. The germline V gene encodes CDR1 SGHRS and CDR2 YFSETQ. This entry comes from a study of shared T cell receptors in the human thymus. The table came from immunoSEQ multiplex PCR; TCRdb's copy has only in-frame clones and leaves some out. The data hold approximately 730,000 clones, with roughly 88% observed a single time. A further study also used this sample, focusing on human thymus T cells. Turning to that study: Thymic resections from corrective heart surgery supplied the tissue.

Sequences were obtained from thymocytes. This receptor was obtained from a girl under three years old with a congenital heart defect. This rearrangement joins TRBV5-1 to TRBJ2-5, with D possibly being TRBD2 (6 bases). The DNA for the CDR3 is TGCGCCAGCAGCCGACCTCAAATGGGGGGACCCCAGGAGACCCAGTACTTC. It translates to CASSRPQMGGPQETQYF. Full variable domain (missing parts from reference TRBV5-1 and TRBJ2-5): KAGVTQTPRYLIKTRGQQVTLSCSPISGHRSVSWYQQTPGQGLQFLFEYFSETQRNKGNFPGRFSGRQFSNSRSEMNVSTLELGDSALYLCASSRPQMGGPQETQYFGPGTRLLVL.